Listed below are T cell receptor beta chains from one sample, sequenced in a study of cytomegalovirus exposure and HLA in healthy donors. Produced via immunoSEQ multiplex PCR; TCRdb's table is partial and in-frame only. The sample carries 150,000 to 250,000 clones, around 80% recorded once. Sequences were obtained from PBMCs. These receptors all come from a young woman in good health and CMV-seropositive. Both conserved end residues are part of each CDR3. A D gene is named only where the DNA matches it firmly. Rows may omit the clone size; those that give it use once, few, many or a size class.

J gene: TRBJ1-5; clone size: NA; V gene: TRBV30; D gene: NA; CDR3 protein: CAWSVRGNQPQHF; CDR3 DNA: TGTGCCTGGAGTGTAAGGGGGAATCAGCCCCAGCATTTT
J gene: TRBJ2-5; clone size: NA; V gene: TRBV2; D gene: TRBD2; CDR3 protein: CASSLAGLAGEKETQYF; CDR3 DNA: TGTGCCAGCAGTCTAGCAGGACTAGCGGGAGAGAAGGAGACCCAGTACTTC
J gene: TRBJ2-5; clone size: NA; V gene: TRBV5-4; D gene: NA; CDR3 protein: CASSPKPGTQETQYF; CDR3 DNA: TGTGCCAGCAGCCCAAAGCCCGGGACACAAGAGACCCAGTACTTC
J gene: TRBJ1-2; clone size: NA; V gene: TRBV10-3; D gene: NA; CDR3 protein: CAISNTGTINYGYTF; CDR3 DNA: TGTGCCATCAGTAATACAGGGACAATTAACTATGGCTACACCTTC
J gene: TRBJ2-3; clone size: many; V gene: TRBV6-1; D gene: NA; CDR3 protein: CASSLSTDTQYF; CDR3 DNA: TGTGCCAGCAGCCTCAGCACAGATACGCAGTATTTT
J gene: TRBJ2-7; clone size: NA; V gene: TRBV30; D gene: NA; CDR3 protein: CAWSFTYEQYF; CDR3 DNA: TGTGCCTGGAGTTTCACCTACGAGCAGTACTTC
J gene: TRBJ2-1; clone size: NA; V gene: TRBV11-3; D gene: TRBD2; CDR3 protein: CASSPRTSGSLGQFF; CDR3 DNA: TGTGCCAGCAGCCCGAGGACTAGCGGGAGTTTGGGGCAGTTCTTC
J gene: TRBJ1-2; clone size: NA; V gene: TRBV19; D gene: NA; CDR3 protein: CASSAGRGGYTF; CDR3 DNA: TGTGCCAGTTCCGCGGGCAGGGGTGGCTACACCTTC
J gene: TRBJ2-3; clone size: few; V gene: TRBV9; D gene: TRBD2; CDR3 protein: CASSLTIAGHSTDTQYF; CDR3 DNA: TGTGCCAGCAGCCTTACAATAGCGGGGCATTCCACAGATACGCAGTATTTT
J gene: TRBJ2-3; clone size: few; V gene: TRBV5-1; D gene: TRBD2; CDR3 protein: CASSRTSGSDTQYF; CDR3 DNA: TGCGCCAGCAGCCGTACTAGCGGATCAGATACGCAGTATTTT
J gene: TRBJ2-3; clone size: medium-sized; V gene: TRBV25-1; D gene: TRBD2; CDR3 protein: CASSSLAGPFTDTQYF; CDR3 DNA: TGTGCCAGTTCTTCCCTAGCGGGGCCCTTCACAGATACGCAGTATTTT
J gene: TRBJ2-7; clone size: NA; V gene: TRBV4-1; D gene: TRBD2; CDR3 protein: CASSPGGVATYEQYF; CDR3 DNA: TGCGCCAGCAGCCCGGGGGGGGTAGCGACCTACGAGCAGTACTTC
J gene: TRBJ2-7; clone size: NA; V gene: TRBV19; D gene: TRBD2; CDR3 protein: CASSGLAGPYEQYF; CDR3 DNA: TGTGCCAGTAGCGGACTAGCGGGTCCCTACGAGCAGTACTTC
J gene: TRBJ2-3; clone size: few; V gene: TRBV11-2; D gene: NA; CDR3 protein: CASSLGARLTDTQYF; CDR3 DNA: TGTGCCAGCAGCTTAGGGGCCAGGTTGACAGATACGCAGTATTTT
J gene: TRBJ2-1; clone size: NA; V gene: TRBV10-3; D gene: NA; CDR3 protein: CAISEYWIATSSYNEQFF; CDR3 DNA: TGTGCCATCAGTGAGTACTGGATAGCGACGTCCTCCTACAATGAGCAGTTCTTC
J gene: TRBJ1-1; clone size: NA; V gene: TRBV6-5; D gene: TRBD1; CDR3 protein: CASSSGQGNTEAFF; CDR3 DNA: TGTGCCAGCAGTTCGGGACAGGGGAACACTGAAGCTTTCTTT
J gene: TRBJ1-1; clone size: NA; V gene: TRBV10-3; D gene: NA; CDR3 protein: CAIREQAMNTEAFF; CDR3 DNA: TGTGCCATCAGAGAACAGGCGATGAACACTGAAGCTTTCTTT
J gene: TRBJ1-6; clone size: once; V gene: TRBV27; D gene: NA; CDR3 protein: CASSALWGRPYNSPLHF; CDR3 DNA: TGTGCCAGCAGTGCCCTCTGGGGGCGCCCCTATAATTCACCCCTCCACTTT
J gene: TRBJ1-4; clone size: NA; V gene: TRBV2; D gene: NA; CDR3 protein: CASSESHGNEKLFF; CDR3 DNA: TGTGCCAGCAGTGAATCCCACGGTAATGAAAAACTGTTTTTT
J gene: TRBJ2-7; clone size: NA; V gene: TRBV30; D gene: TRBD2; CDR3 protein: CAWGLAGTNEQYF; CDR3 DNA: TGTGCCTGGGGTCTAGCGGGTACCAACGAGCAGTACTTC
J gene: TRBJ2-5; clone size: NA; V gene: TRBV2; D gene: TRBD2; CDR3 protein: CASSAPGTSGRAGETQYF; CDR3 DNA: TGTGCCAGCAGTGCCCCCGGGACTAGCGGGAGGGCCGGCGAGACCCAGTACTTC
J gene: TRBJ1-1; clone size: NA; V gene: TRBV10-3; D gene: TRBD1; CDR3 protein: CAISGQGFDRDTEAFF; CDR3 DNA: TGTGCCATCAGTGGACAGGGGTTCGATCGCGACACTGAAGCTTTCTTT
J gene: TRBJ1-2; clone size: NA; V gene: TRBV7-2; D gene: TRBD1; CDR3 protein: CASSFDRGAYGYTF; CDR3 DNA: TGTGCCAGCAGCTTCGACAGGGGAGCCTATGGCTACACCTTC
J gene: TRBJ1-1; clone size: once; V gene: TRBV7-2; D gene: NA; CDR3 protein: CASSWEGTNTEAFF; CDR3 DNA: TGTGCCAGCAGTTGGGAGGGGACGAACACTGAAGCTTTCTTT
J gene: TRBJ2-1; clone size: NA; V gene: TRBV7-2; D gene: TRBD1; CDR3 protein: CASSWDRGNNEQFF; CDR3 DNA: TGTGCCAGCAGCTGGGACAGGGGGAACAATGAGCAGTTCTTC
J gene: TRBJ2-5; clone size: NA; V gene: TRBV25-1; D gene: NA; CDR3 protein: CASSGVSLGTQYF; CDR3 DNA: TGTGCCAGCAGTGGCGTTTCTCTCGGGACCCAGTACTTC
J gene: TRBJ2-7; clone size: NA; V gene: TRBV4-1; D gene: NA; CDR3 protein: CASQATGTLGYEQYF; CDR3 DNA: TGCGCCAGCCAAGCGACCGGGACTCTTGGCTACGAGCAGTACTTC
J gene: TRBJ2-5; clone size: once; V gene: TRBV7-8; D gene: TRBD2; CDR3 protein: CASSWGTSGRAFVETQYF; CDR3 DNA: TGTGCCAGCAGCTGGGGGACTAGCGGGAGGGCCTTCGTGGAGACCCAGTACTTC
J gene: TRBJ2-7; clone size: NA; V gene: TRBV7-6; D gene: NA; CDR3 protein: CASSLSTTNYEQYF; CDR3 DNA: TGTGCCAGCAGCTTAAGCACCACTAATTACGAGCAGTACTTC
J gene: TRBJ2-2; clone size: few; V gene: TRBV7-9; D gene: TRBD1; CDR3 protein: CASPGTGLVRGTGELFF; CDR3 DNA: TGTGCCAGCCCCGGGACAGGGTTAGTTCGAGGCACCGGGGAGCTGTTTTTT
J gene: TRBJ2-1; clone size: NA; V gene: TRBV4-2; D gene: NA; CDR3 protein: CASSPPSRSNEQFF; CDR3 DNA: TGTGCCAGCAGCCCACCTAGCCGGTCCAATGAGCAGTTCTTC
J gene: TRBJ2-1; clone size: few; V gene: TRBV27; D gene: TRBD1; CDR3 protein: CASSSGQGVYNEQFF; CDR3 DNA: TGTGCCAGCAGTTCAGGACAGGGGGTTTACAATGAGCAGTTCTTC
J gene: TRBJ1-2; clone size: few; V gene: TRBV5-1; D gene: TRBD1; CDR3 protein: CATTPGGTYGYTF; CDR3 DNA: TGCGCCACCACCCCAGGGGGCACCTATGGCTACACCTTC
J gene: TRBJ2-3; clone size: NA; V gene: TRBV10-3; D gene: NA; CDR3 protein: CAIQTGFSDTQYF; CDR3 DNA: TGTGCCATCCAAACAGGGTTTTCGGATACGCAGTATTTT
J gene: TRBJ1-2; clone size: NA; V gene: TRBV6-5; D gene: NA; CDR3 protein: CASKIASSYGYTF; CDR3 DNA: TGTGCCAGCAAAATTGCAAGTAGCTATGGCTACACCTTC
J gene: TRBJ1-4; clone size: NA; V gene: TRBV7-2; D gene: TRBD1; CDR3 protein: CASSSIATGHEKLFF; CDR3 DNA: TGTGCCAGCAGTTCGATAGCGACAGGGCACGAAAAACTGTTTTTT
J gene: TRBJ2-7; clone size: NA; V gene: TRBV4-1; D gene: NA; CDR3 protein: CASSQDPVRGIVYEQYF; CDR3 DNA: TGCGCCAGCAGCCAAGATCCTGTGCGGGGTATCGTTTACGAGCAGTACTTC
J gene: TRBJ2-1; clone size: NA; V gene: TRBV10-3; D gene: TRBD2; CDR3 protein: CAIRLAGGREQFF; CDR3 DNA: TGTGCCATCAGACTAGCGGGGGGTAGGGAGCAGTTCTTC
J gene: TRBJ1-2; clone size: NA; V gene: TRBV2; D gene: NA; CDR3 protein: CASREGVRASYGYTF; CDR3 DNA: TGTGCCAGCAGGGAAGGGGTCAGGGCCAGTTATGGCTACACCTTC
J gene: TRBJ2-3; clone size: NA; V gene: TRBV7-9; D gene: NA; CDR3 protein: CASSSRGPDTQYF; CDR3 DNA: TGTGCCAGCAGCTCCCGAGGCCCAGATACGCAGTATTTT
J gene: TRBJ1-4; clone size: NA; V gene: TRBV10-3; D gene: NA; CDR3 protein: CAISESRQVSNEKLFF; CDR3 DNA: TGTGCCATCAGTGAGTCCAGACAGGTCTCTAATGAAAAACTGTTTTTT
J gene: TRBJ1-1; clone size: NA; V gene: TRBV5-1; D gene: NA; CDR3 protein: CASSQEATTEAFF; CDR3 DNA: TGCGCCAGCAGCCAGGAGGCTACCACTGAAGCTTTCTTT
J gene: TRBJ2-7; clone size: NA; V gene: TRBV5-6; D gene: NA; CDR3 protein: CASSLKGPTSYEQYF; CDR3 DNA: TGTGCCAGCAGCTTGAAGGGGCCCACCTCCTACGAGCAGTACTTC
J gene: TRBJ2-5; clone size: NA; V gene: TRBV30; D gene: TRBD1; CDR3 protein: CAWDPGQQETQYF; CDR3 DNA: TGTGCCTGGGACCCGGGACAGCAAGAGACCCAGTACTTC
J gene: TRBJ2-3; clone size: NA; V gene: TRBV5-1; D gene: NA; CDR3 protein: CASSGAIRTDTQYF; CDR3 DNA: TGCGCCAGCAGCGGGGCCATCCGCACAGATACGCAGTATTTT
J gene: TRBJ2-3; clone size: NA; V gene: TRBV27; D gene: TRBD2; CDR3 protein: CASSPGTSGRRTDTQYF; CDR3 DNA: TGTGCCAGCAGTCCCGGGACTAGCGGGAGGCGCACAGATACGCAGTATTTT
J gene: TRBJ2-5; clone size: once; V gene: TRBV21-1; D gene: NA; CDR3 protein: CASSKSLLGGGAGVKETQYF; CDR3 DNA: TGTGCCAGCAGCAAAAGCCTATTAGGTGGGGGGGCGGGAGTGAAAGAGACCCAGTACTTC
J gene: TRBJ2-7; clone size: NA; V gene: TRBV15; D gene: NA; CDR3 protein: CATSTRGGGTEQYF; CDR3 DNA: TGTGCCACCAGCACTAGAGGTGGAGGGACCGAGCAGTACTTC
J gene: TRBJ2-7; clone size: NA; V gene: TRBV10-3; D gene: NA; CDR3 protein: CAISEGQNSYEQYF; CDR3 DNA: TGTGCCATCAGTGAAGGACAGAACTCCTACGAGCAGTACTTC